The 3 T cell receptor beta chains presented below share a single source sample, sequenced in a study of blood T cell repertoires in COVID-19. The assay was immunoSEQ multiplex PCR, and TCRdb's table has in-frame clones only and misses some. The sample gives about 180,000 clones, approximately 88% of which show up once; less than 3% is in the top ten. The sequencing input was peripheral blood. The receptor source for this set is a woman in her sixties or seventies with acute or convalescent COVID-19.

V usage is TRBV19 and J usage is TRBJ2-5; 14 bases are a match to TRBD2. V was clipped by 5 bases and J by 7 bases; unmatched bases: 6. The germline gives CDR1 LNHDA, CDR2 SQIVND (reference sequence). CDR3 size: 15 residues. The CDR3 DNA reads as TGTGCCAGTAGTCCTGGACTAGCGGGGGGTGGGACCCAGTACTTC. Translation: CASSPGLAGGGTQYF.

In its sample, this clone was seen a few times. The chain uses TRBV7-2 and TRBJ2-2; D remains unclear. There are 13 residues in the CDR3. CDR1 is SGHTA and CDR2 is FQGNSA in the germline V gene. The V end lost 7 bases, the J end lost 3 bases, and 9 bases lay between the germline ends. The CDR3, as DNA: TGTGCCAGCAACCTCAGATACACCGGGGAGCTGTTTTTT. Its translation is CASNLRYTGELFF.

Worth noting for this clone: Compared with germline, one end of the junction differs, possibly owing to a read error. Other DNA sequences within the sample encode an identical CDR3. The chain has TRBV6-5 and TRBJ1-1; tentative D call: TRBD1 (6 bases). The germline V gene has CDR1 MNHEY and CDR2 SVGAGI. The CDR3 has 13 amino acids. The CDR3: CASTPGQNTEAFF. As DNA, the CDR3 is TGCGCCAGTACGCCGGGACAGAACACTGAAGCTTTCTTT.